The 20 T cell receptor beta chains below come from one sample, sequenced in a study of CD8 T cells in ankylosing spondylitis. MiXCR, run by TCRdb on the 5' RACE reads, gives a single entry per CDR3 protein. The sample has fewer than 400,000 distinct CDR3 sequences; under 15% are singletons. Sequencing used blood, either unsorted or a sorted T cell fraction (not recorded which). The receptors stem from a male donor with ankylosing spondylitis or in good health (not recorded which).

V is TRBV12-3 or TRBV12-4 and J is TRBJ2-7, with 8 bases aligning to TRBD1. The CDR3 covers 15 residues. Unmatched junction bases numbered 8, after V lost 6 bases and J lost 1 base. The CDR3 spells CASSAQGVVSYEQYF. In nucleotides, the CDR3 is TGTGCCAGCAGCGCACAGGGGGTTGTTTCCTACGAGCAGTACTTC.

There are a few counts of this clonotype. The chain has TRBV7-2 and TRBJ2-2; D unclear. This CDR3 contains 15 residues. With 5 bases removed from V and 4 bases from J, the gap between germline ends came to 14 bases. CDR1 is SGHTA, CDR2 FQGNSA, per germline. The CDR3 sequence is CASSPLGQSTGELFF. The DNA of the CDR3 is TGTGCCAGCAGCCCTTTGGGCCAGTCCACCGGGGAGCTGTTTTTT.

A few counts support this clonotype. This chain connects TRBV12-5 to TRBJ2-5, with D unclear. The CDR3 extends over 13 amino acids. Germline loops: CDR1 LGHNT, CDR2 FRNRAP. The V end lost 5 bases, the J end lost 2 bases, and 9 bases lay between the germline ends. The CDR3 DNA reads TGTGCTAGTGGTCCCTGGTCTCAAGAGACCCAGTACTTC. This gives the protein CASGPWSQETQYF. Filled out from reference TRBV12-5 and TRBJ2-5, the complete variable domain reads DARVTQTPRHKVTEMGQEVTMRCQPILGHNTVFWYRQTMMQGLELLAYFRNRAPLDDSGMPKDRFSAEMPDATLATLKIQPSEPRDSAVYFCASGPWSQETQYFGPGTRLLVL.

The chain employs TRBV7-2 and TRBJ2-5, with D hard to call. V was cut by 4 bases and J by 2 bases, with 8 bases left in between. Germline V gene lookup returns CDR1 SGHTA and CDR2 FQGNSA. CDR3 length: 13 amino acids. CDR3 sequence reads: CASSSSFQETQYF. The CDR3 DNA follows: TGTGCCAGCAGCTCCAGTTTTCAAGAGACCCAGTACTTC.

The chain combines TRBV12-3 or TRBV12-4 with TRBJ2-7, with TRBD2 matching 8 bases. The CDR3 loop spans 13 amino acids. V was pared by 4 bases and J by 3 bases, with 2 bases of the junction left unmatched. CDR3 sequence reads: CASSSRGGYEQYF. CDR3 nucleotides: TGTGCCAGCAGTTCTCGGGGGGGCTACGAGCAGTACTTC.

This clonotype was seen at least ten times. This chain connects TRBV29-1 to TRBJ1-1; 8 bases align to TRBD1. Per germline, CDR1 SQVTM and CDR2 ANQGSEA. CDR3 length: 14 amino acids. With 6 bases clipped from V and 4 bases from J, the junction kept 10 bases outside the gene matches. As DNA, the CDR3 is TGCAGCGTGGAACAGGGGGTAAGGTTCACTGAAGCTTTCTTT. The encoded protein is CSVEQGVRFTEAFF.

In this sample, this clonotype turned up many times. The chain has TRBV5-1 and TRBJ2-5, with D hard to call. V was cut by 4 bases and J by 4 bases, with 14 bases left in between. Germline CDR1 SGHRS, CDR2 YFSETQ. The CDR3 is 14 amino acids. The CDR3 sequence is CASSPGVPGETQYF. For the CDR3, the DNA is TGCGCCAGCAGCCCTGGAGTCCCAGGAGAGACCCAGTACTTC.

This clonotype was counted a few times. This rearrangement joins TRBV11-2 to TRBJ2-7; D is perhaps TRBD1 (6 bases). From germline, CDR1 is SGHAT and CDR2 FQNNGV. The CDR3 totals 15 residues. Trimming removed 7 bases at V and 3 bases at J, with 19 bases between. The CDR3 here is CASTPTAGAFYEQYF. CDR3 sequence (DNA): TGTGCCAGCACCCCGACGGCAGGGGCCTTCTACGAGCAGTACTTC.

This clonotype was observed a handful of times. The gene calls are TRBV12-3 or TRBV12-4 and TRBJ2-3, with 7 positions matching TRBD2. J gave up 0 bases and V 3 bases, and 6 bases lay outside the gene matches. This CDR3 spans 16 amino acids. CDR3 sequence reads: CASSLGLAVSTDTQYF. The CDR3 region has the DNA TGTGCCAGCAGTTTGGGTCTAGCGGTTAGCACAGATACGCAGTATTTT.

This clonotype has more than one count but fewer than ten. The chain uses TRBV12-3 or TRBV12-4 and TRBJ2-2, with D perhaps matching TRBD1 or TRBD2 (5 bases each). The V end lost 6 bases, the J end lost 5 bases, and 13 bases lay between the germline ends. CDR3 length: 14 amino acids. CDR3 in amino acids: CASRTRDGTGELFF. CDR3 bases: TGTGCCAGCAGGACCAGGGACGGTACCGGGGAGCTGTTTTTT.

The genes are TRBV7-7 and TRBJ2-7; 9 bases line up with TRBD1. Germline V gene sequence: CDR1 SSHAT, CDR2 FNYEAQ (reference sequence). With 1 base clipped from V and 4 bases from J, the junction kept 5 bases outside the gene matches. This CDR3 has 15 amino acids. In DNA form, the CDR3 reads TGTGCCAGCAGCTTAGACAGGGGGCCTGAGTACGAGCAGTACTTC. It codes for CASSLDRGPEYEQYF. Full variable domain (rest looked up from reference TRBV7-7 and TRBJ2-7): GAGVSQSPRYKVTKRGQDVTLRCDPISSHATLYWYQQALGQGPEFLTYFNYEAQPDKSGLPSDRFSAERPEGSISTLTIQRTEQRDSAMYRCASSLDRGPEYEQYFGPGTRLTVT.

This sequence joins TRBV27 and TRBJ1-2; 12 bases align to TRBD1. The CDR3 is 16 residues long. V gave up 5 bases and J gave up 6 bases; unmatched junction bases: 10. Per the germline V gene, CDR1 is MNHEY and CDR2 is SMNVEV (reference sequence). CDR3 coding DNA: TGTGCCAGCAGTCCGCGAGGGACAGGGGGCGATAATGGCTACACCTTC. This encodes CASSPRGTGGDNGYTF.

V is TRBV7-2 and J is TRBJ2-1, with D unclear. V was trimmed by 5 bases and J by 2 bases, leaving 7 bases between them. Looked up from germline, CDR1 is SGHTA and CDR2 is FQGNSA. This CDR3 is 13 amino acids long. The CDR3 sequence is CASSPQAYNEQFF. The DNA for the CDR3 is TGTGCCAGCAGCCCCCAGGCCTACAATGAGCAGTTCTTC.

The V call is TRBV5-1, the J call TRBJ2-1, with 8 bases identical to TRBD2. The V and J ends lost 2 bases and 0 bases, in that order; junction bases with no gene match: 4. Germline V CDR1 and CDR2: SGHRS, YFSETQ. The CDR3 consists of 16 residues. This chain's CDR3 is CASSFSTSASYNEQFF. The CDR3 coding sequence is TGCGCCAGCAGCTTTTCGACTAGCGCCTCCTACAATGAGCAGTTCTTC.

This clonotype showed up just a few times. The chain carries TRBV6-1 and TRBJ2-7; possible D gene TRBD1, 6 bases. Looked up from germline, CDR1 is MNHNS and CDR2 is SASEGT. The V end lost 6 bases, the J end lost 0 bases, and 12 bases lay between the germline ends. The CDR3 has 14 residues. The CDR3, as DNA: TGTGCCAGCAGATCGAACAGGGACTCCTACGAGCAGTACTTC. The encoded protein is CASRSNRDSYEQYF.

This clonotype was picked up many times. J is TRBJ1-2 and V is TRBV20-1; no clear D. This CDR3 region has 12 residues. Per the germline V gene, CDR1 is DFQATT and CDR2 is SNEGSKA (reference sequence). Trimming pared 7 bases from V and 4 bases from J, leaving 13 bases between. Written as DNA, the CDR3 is TGCAGTGTCCCTTACGATCCCTATGGCTACACCTTC. Translated: CSVPYDPYGYTF.

The rearrangement links TRBV6-4 to TRBJ2-2; no reliable D call. V lost 2 bases and J 4 bases, leaving 11 bases between the germline ends. Germline CDR1 is MRHNA and CDR2 is SNTAGT. There are 15 residues in the CDR3. This chain's CDR3 is CASSDGRDITGELFF. As DNA, the CDR3 is TGTGCCAGCAGTGACGGAAGGGATATCACCGGGGAGCTGTTTTTT.

This clonotype came up a few times. The chain couples TRBV12-3 or TRBV12-4 to TRBJ1-2, with 12 nucleotides matching TRBD1. Losses at the gene ends were 7 bases for V and 3 bases for J; bases not matched to a gene: 12. The CDR3 has 17 amino acids. The CDR3 here is CASTKRAGTGGDYGYTF. As DNA, the CDR3 is TGTGCCAGCACTAAAAGGGCCGGGACAGGGGGCGACTATGGCTACACCTTC.

The chain uses TRBV19 and TRBJ2-2; 11 nucleotides line up with TRBD2. Germline V gene lookup returns CDR1 LNHDA and CDR2 SQIVND (reference sequence). Trimming cost V 5 bases and J 3 bases; bases outside gene matches: 8. The CDR3 has 17 residues. CDR3 nucleotides: TGTGCCAGTAGTCCGAACGGACTAGCGGGCGACACCGGGGAGCTGTTTTTT. It is translated as CASSPNGLAGDTGELFF.

There are a few counts of this clonotype. The chain links TRBV6-5 to TRBJ2-2; 7 positions agree with TRBD1. Trimming at V came to 4 bases and at J to 0 bases, leaving 8 bases not matched to a gene. Per germline, CDR1 MNHEY and CDR2 SVGAGI. This CDR3 is built from 17 residues. CDR3 nucleotides: TGTGCCAGCAGTTTCATCCCAGGGGGAGCGAACACCGGGGAGCTGTTTTTT. This translates into CASSFIPGGANTGELFF.